A single T cell receptor (beta chain) is shown here with its context. This receptor's antigen is unknown. Library preparation employed the immunoSEQ multiplex PCR assay. For the multiplex PCR, a mixture combining 60 forward primers for TCR Vbeta segments and 13 reverse primers for TCR Jbeta segments was used. A multiplex PCR assay on genomic DNA amplified the CDR3 region of rearranged TCR beta genes. The amplified TCR beta libraries were sequenced on the Illumina HiSeq System as 87-base-pair reads. Turning to the authors' computational methods: A later analysis counted about 76 million unique TCR beta chains across the 640 or so repertoires, and 9 million to 14 million of these chains were shared by at least two donors. Raw reads were error-corrected and collapsed into unique sequences by a nearest-neighbor algorithm in which closely related sequences were merged to remove PCR and sequencing errors. V, D and J gene segments were assigned by aligning CDR3 sequences to IMGT reference sequences. For a sequence to be retained, a match of at least six nucleotides was required to both a V gene segment and a J gene segment. Rearrangements were called productive when the CDR3 lacked stop codons and stayed in frame with V and J; all others were non-productive. Following IMGT convention, CDR3 was defined as the stretch from the second conserved V-encoded cysteine up to the conserved J-encoded phenylalanine. Sequences without an unambiguous match to a single V gene segment were excluded from the earlier analysis of 450 to 650 of the donors. An earlier analysis of under 750 of the donors called V segments functional above 56.7% productive rearrangements and segregating when the between-donor standard deviation exceeded 5%. A statistical classification framework was built for diagnosing cytomegalovirus status from the catalog of TCR beta chain sequences. V and J gene assignment, in a later analysis, came from comparing TCR nucleotide sequences with IMGT/GENE-DB human TR gene sequences. A later analysis assigned CDR3 sequences and most-parsimonious VDJ recombination scenarios with the TCRdist pipeline. In a later analysis, every TCR beta chain was defined by the combination of its CDR3 amino acid sequence and its V-gene family, and reads without a unique V-gene family were dropped. A later analysis removed 550 to 700 highly shared, low-generation-probability nucleotide sequences to deal with suspected cross-contamination and a sequencing artifact. In a later analysis, a clonal expansion index was calculated for each public chain from normalized within-repertoire ranks of inferred template counts. A later analysis computed generation probabilities with a VDJ recombination model fitted to out-of-frame rearrangements, and checked the results against IGoR. A later analysis scored TCR-TCR, TCR-HLA and TCR-CMV co-occurrence with hypergeometric tests, applying a repertoire-size bias correction to TCR pairs. False discovery rates were estimated in a later analysis by permuting HLA or CMV assignments 20 times. In a later analysis, co-occurring TCRs were grouped using DBSCAN, and TCRdist sequence similarity was added for clustering within HLA-allele-positive subsets. Co-occurrence clustering excluded repertoires with fewer than 30,000 or more than 120,000 public chains, plus five with anomalous nucleotide sharing. The table comes from immuneACCESS by way of TCRdb, which keeps in-frame sequences with V and J called. Part of the clones is missing from these tables; in studies checked, under half for an unresolved V gene and the rest for unknown reasons. V and J calls and clone size are as listed in that table; D and trimming were resolved from the DNA. The sample's clone listing holds roughly 73,000 clones. In total, the top ten clones hold roughly 13% of the sample.

The source of the sample is a study of cytomegalovirus exposure and HLA in healthy donors (dated by TCRdb to 2015 to 2018). Turning to the overall study: An earlier analysis of some 620 of the donors reported about 280 Gb of sequence data and 95 million to 120 million unique TCR beta sequences obtained from about 179 million T cells. In an earlier analysis of about 590 of the donors, high-throughput TCR beta sequencing was used to judge whether each TCR beta V gene segment behaved as functional or pseudogenic. Roughly five DR-DQ haplotypes were handled as single units for association and clustering because linkage in the cohort was strong. The study aimed to test whether signatures of past pathogen exposure could be identified by cataloging public T cell receptors. Every repertoire in the discovery cohort had been generated on one and the same sequencing platform. A later analysis re-examined previously published TCR beta repertoires from hundreds of donors and added high-resolution HLA genotyping to investigate patterns of TCR occurrence. The T cell repertoires of 666 subjects were profiled by immunosequencing and related to cytomegalovirus serostatus. Typing coverage varied by locus: roughly 629-630 donors for A, B, C, DRB1 and DQB1; more than 500 for DQA1; more than 600 for DPA1; approximately 470 for DPB1. Rather than drawing on any new phenotypic data, the later analysis identified candidate immune exposures from TCR beta sequences and the way those sequences occurred across donors. A later genetic analysis took genome-wide SNP genotypes for about 55% of the roughly 670 donors and used that subset as a discovery cohort. An early release that covered several hundred HLA-typed donors contained about 300 gigabases of sequencing data and around 80 million unique TCR sequences. The study combined high-throughput TCR immunosequencing, statistical association of individual TCRs with disease status, and machine learning to predict cytomegalovirus infection status. Across around 400 genotyped donors of the cohort, an average of about 240,000 unique TCR beta nucleotide sequences per donor were sequenced, and 15% to 20% of those sequences were non-productive. HLA typing covered class I and class II loci at four-digit resolution. Of the approximately 400 genotyped donors, approximately 80% fell in the genetic ancestry cluster associated with self-reported Caucasian donors. Along with the approximately 700-subject first cohort, a separate validation cohort of over a hundred different subjects was used. Alongside the repertoire data, information on donor age, sex, ethnicity and CMV serostatus was compiled. Paper-wide results and their limitations: Because counts were too low, approximately 15 rarely observed V segments, including chromosome 9 orphons, were excluded from the earlier analysis of roughly 580 of the donors. In vitro tests confirmed that a few of the cytomegalovirus-associated TCR beta chains recognize cytomegalovirus antigens. Across donors, most TCR sequences were observed very rarely, whereas some public TCRs were present in many individuals. V-gene and J-gene trimming of TCR beta chains was associated with a missense DCLRE1C variant in a later genetic analysis, and the association was replicated in an independent cohort. In the study, some 180 TCR beta chains were listed as associated with cytomegalovirus. According to a later genetic analysis, donors in an Asian-associated ancestry cluster had fewer N-insertions in productive TCRs than the approximately 610-donor mean. In a later analysis, HLA-associated TCR beta chains were found to be more clonally expanded and to have lower generation probabilities than equally common non-associated chains. According to a later analysis, TCR association rates differed among HLA loci, with DRB1 alleles showing the most associated TCRs and HLA-C alleles showing the fewest. The authors suggested that the approach could potentially be extended to other disease states and immunological phenotypes. In an earlier analysis of about 550 of the donors, most TCR beta V segments were observed in productive rearrangements about 90% or about 30% of the time, broadly matching IMGT annotations. Because HLA typing was missing for some donors at each locus, association tests included only the typed subset. Cytomegalovirus status was reported to be diagnosed by the classifier with high specificity and sensitivity in both the original and validation cohorts. In a later analysis, some 18,000 TCR beta sequences were associated with specific HLA alleles at a false discovery rate of 0.05. CMV serostatus was the only immune exposure information available for the cohort. Correlated functional status among segregating V segments might reflect linkage disequilibrium, but an unknown experimental factor could not be ruled out. This cohort had only TCR beta chains sequenced, and the lack of alpha or paired-chain data limited which features could be detected. Roughly uniform sequencing depth across donors was assumed in presence/absence analyses, although this assumption may not hold. In a later analysis, most CMV-associated TCR beta chains were found to appear HLA-restricted, with HLA associations seemingly driven largely by CMV exposure. A further reported finding was that TCR beta sequences accurately predicted the HLA-A and HLA-B alleles for most subjects in the first cohort. Strong co-occurrence of HLA alleles, especially DR and DQ, made assigning TCR associations to individual alleles difficult. In a later analysis, several top co-occurrence clusters were reported to appear linked to parvovirus B19, influenza, CMV and Epstein-Barr virus. The sequencing pipeline was judged likely to have produced a cluster of highly shared sequence variants as a technical artifact.

The cohort was made up of approximately 670 healthy bone marrow donors. Cohort members were all nominally healthy when sampled, although unrecorded immune exposures were likely present. The donor tested CMV seropositive and was one of the 289 seropositive cohort members. A peripheral blood sample was provided by each donor, and peripheral blood mononuclear cells were used for TCR beta sequencing. Genomic DNA extraction from the blood cell samples was performed with the Qiagen DNeasy Blood Extraction Kit. Sequences were obtained from PBMCs. This receptor was obtained from a man aged 50 to 60 in good health and CMV-seropositive.

The CDR3 protein: CASSAPGGQEAEAFF. The bases are TGTGCCAGCAGCGCCCCCGGGGGACAGGAGGCCGAAGCTTTCTTT. Rearrangement joined TRBV9 to TRBJ1-1; 8 central nucleotides agree with TRBD1. The CDR3 sequence holds 15 residues, the cysteine and phenylalanine included. Only the CDR3 portion is preserved as DNA: 45 bases, with reading frame beginning at the first base. Trimming removed 3 bases from V and 8 bases from J; the gene matches leave 12 bases unexplained. The germline V gene provides CDR1 SGDLS and CDR2 YYNGEE.